Given below is one TCR beta chain in context. The CDR3 consists of 12 residues. Trimming shortened V by 3 bases and J by 4 bases, and 6 bases separated the two germline ends. Looked up from germline, CDR1 is ENHRY and CDR2 is SYGVKD. The record originates from a study of technical replicates of blood from a handful of donors. Sequencing was performed with immunoSEQ multiplex PCR; in TCRdb, only in-frame clones are kept and a portion is missing. The table includes approximately 76,000 clones, 65% to 90% detected once. This sequence originates from a human donor in good health. Some clones in this sample may be carry-over from other donors' samples. The chain recombines TRBV10-3 with TRBJ1-2, with a weak D call TRBD1 (6 bases). The sample taken for sequencing was PBMCs. CDR3 coding DNA: TGTGCCATCAGTGAAGGGGGCTATGGCTACACCTTC. Protein: CAISEGGYGYTF.